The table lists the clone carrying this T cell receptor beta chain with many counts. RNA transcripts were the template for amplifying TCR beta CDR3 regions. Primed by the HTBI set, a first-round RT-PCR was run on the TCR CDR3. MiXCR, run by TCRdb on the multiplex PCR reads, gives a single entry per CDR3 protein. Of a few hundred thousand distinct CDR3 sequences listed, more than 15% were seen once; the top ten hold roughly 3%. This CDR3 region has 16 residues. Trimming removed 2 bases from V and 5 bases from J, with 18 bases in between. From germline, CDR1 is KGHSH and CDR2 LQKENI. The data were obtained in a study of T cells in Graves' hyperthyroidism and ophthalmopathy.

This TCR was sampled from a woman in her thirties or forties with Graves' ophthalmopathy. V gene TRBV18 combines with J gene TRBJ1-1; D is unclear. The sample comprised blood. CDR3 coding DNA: TGTGCCAGCTCACCAATGGCACGGAGAGATGAAACTGAAGCTTTCTTT. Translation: CASSPMARRDETEAFF.